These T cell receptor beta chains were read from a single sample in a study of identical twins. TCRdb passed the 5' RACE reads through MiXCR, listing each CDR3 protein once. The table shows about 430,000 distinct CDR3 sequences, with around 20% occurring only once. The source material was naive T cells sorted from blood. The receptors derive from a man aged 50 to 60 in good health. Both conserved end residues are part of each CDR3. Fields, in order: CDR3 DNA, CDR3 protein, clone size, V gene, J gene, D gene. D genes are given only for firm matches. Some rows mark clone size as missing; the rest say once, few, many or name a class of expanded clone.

cdr3_nt: TGTGCCAGCAGCTTGGACGCGGGCTCTGGGGCCAACGTCCTGACTTTC
cdr3_aa: CASSLDAGSGANVLTF
clone_size: many
v_call: TRBV6-1
j_call: TRBJ2-6
d_call: .

cdr3_nt: TGTGCCAGCAGCCCCCAGGTCTCTGAAGCTTTCTTT
cdr3_aa: CASSPQVSEAFF
clone_size: .
v_call: TRBV7-8
j_call: TRBJ1-1
d_call: .

cdr3_nt: TGTGCCAGCAGCTTAGGAGTCTTGGAACCCGAGCAGTACTTC
cdr3_aa: CASSLGVLEPEQYF
clone_size: .
v_call: TRBV7-6
j_call: TRBJ2-7
d_call: .

cdr3_nt: TGTGCCAGCAGTTACGTGGCCTTTGGCACAGATACGCAGTATTTT
cdr3_aa: CASSYVAFGTDTQYF
clone_size: few
v_call: TRBV6-5
j_call: TRBJ2-3
d_call: .

cdr3_nt: TGTGCCAGCAGCCTCTCCTTACTAGCGGGGGCATCTAATGAGCAGTTCTTC
cdr3_aa: CASSLSLLAGASNEQFF
clone_size: few
v_call: TRBV6-2/TRBV6-3
j_call: TRBJ2-1
d_call: TRBD2

cdr3_nt: TGCAGTGCTAGAGGAAAGCGGGAGGGCCCCACCGGGGAGCTGTTTTTT
cdr3_aa: CSARGKREGPTGELFF
clone_size: .
v_call: TRBV20-1
j_call: TRBJ2-2
d_call: TRBD2

cdr3_nt: TGTGCCAGCAGCCCGACCGGAGACAATGAGCAGTTCTTC
cdr3_aa: CASSPTGDNEQFF
clone_size: .
v_call: TRBV13
j_call: TRBJ2-1
d_call: .

cdr3_nt: TGCGCCAGCAGCGCATTTACAGGAGCGGGGCACGAGCAGTACTTC
cdr3_aa: CASSAFTGAGHEQYF
clone_size: many
v_call: TRBV4-3
j_call: TRBJ2-7
d_call: TRBD2

cdr3_nt: TGTGCCAGCAGCCGACCGCTAGCGGGGATCTACAATGAGCAGTTCTTC
cdr3_aa: CASSRPLAGIYNEQFF
clone_size: few
v_call: TRBV7-2
j_call: TRBJ2-1
d_call: TRBD2

cdr3_nt: TGCAGTGCTACGCTAGCGGGAGGGAACTACGAGCAGTACTTC
cdr3_aa: CSATLAGGNYEQYF
clone_size: few
v_call: TRBV20-1
j_call: TRBJ2-7
d_call: TRBD2

cdr3_nt: TGTGCCAGCAGCAAAGCCCCTACGCGGGACCGATTTTGGGAGACCCAGTACTTC
cdr3_aa: CASSKAPTRDRFWETQYF
clone_size: few
v_call: TRBV21-1
j_call: TRBJ2-5
d_call: .

cdr3_nt: TGTGCCAGCAGCCACTACACAGGCGACAATCAGCCCCAGCATTTT
cdr3_aa: CASSHYTGDNQPQHF
clone_size: .
v_call: TRBV7-2
j_call: TRBJ1-5
d_call: .

cdr3_nt: TGCGCCAGCAGCCCAGGACTAGCTAACGCCGGGGAGCTGTTTTTT
cdr3_aa: CASSPGLANAGELFF
clone_size: many
v_call: TRBV5-1
j_call: TRBJ2-2
d_call: TRBD2

cdr3_nt: TGTGCCAGCAGCTCACCGCCCGGGTCCTCCTACGAGCAGTACTTC
cdr3_aa: CASSSPPGSSYEQYF
clone_size: .
v_call: TRBV5-5
j_call: TRBJ2-7
d_call: .

cdr3_nt: TGTGCCAGCAGCTCCCGGGACTCCGGCCCCTACGAGCAGTACTTC
cdr3_aa: CASSSRDSGPYEQYF
clone_size: .
v_call: TRBV7-2
j_call: TRBJ2-7
d_call: .

cdr3_nt: TGTGCCAGCAGGCAGGGGGCTCGGGAGACCCAGTACTTC
cdr3_aa: CASRQGARETQYF
clone_size: few
v_call: TRBV7-2
j_call: TRBJ2-5
d_call: TRBD1

cdr3_nt: TGTGCCAGCAGGGAGCGGGGGGAAAACAATGAGCAGTTCTTC
cdr3_aa: CASRERGENNEQFF
clone_size: few
v_call: TRBV6-2/TRBV6-3
j_call: TRBJ2-1
d_call: TRBD2

cdr3_nt: TGCGCCAGCAGCTTGGGACAGGGGATGCGAGAGACCCAGTACTTC
cdr3_aa: CASSLGQGMRETQYF
clone_size: few
v_call: TRBV5-1
j_call: TRBJ2-5
d_call: TRBD1

cdr3_nt: TGTGCCAGCAGCTTAAACTTCCATTTCTACAATGAGCAGTTCTTC
cdr3_aa: CASSLNFHFYNEQFF
clone_size: few
v_call: TRBV7-8
j_call: TRBJ2-1
d_call: .

cdr3_nt: TGTGCCAGCAGTGCCGGACAGATGGGCAATGAGCAGTTCTTC
cdr3_aa: CASSAGQMGNEQFF
clone_size: few
v_call: TRBV12-3/TRBV12-4
j_call: TRBJ2-1
d_call: .

cdr3_nt: TGCAGCGTTAAGAGAGGGACAGGAGCTGCCAAAGGGGCGCAGTATTTT
cdr3_aa: CSVKRGTGAAKGAQYF
clone_size: many
v_call: TRBV29-1
j_call: TRBJ2-3
d_call: TRBD1

cdr3_nt: TGTGCCAGCAGAGTCAGCGGGAGCGGGGAGACCCAGTACTTC
cdr3_aa: CASRVSGSGETQYF
clone_size: .
v_call: TRBV3-1
j_call: TRBJ2-5
d_call: TRBD2

cdr3_nt: TGCAGTGCTAGAGCAATTTTAGGTTACGAGCAGTACTTC
cdr3_aa: CSARAILGYEQYF
clone_size: .
v_call: TRBV20-1
j_call: TRBJ2-7
d_call: .

cdr3_nt: TGCAGTGCCCGGGACAGGGTAATGAACACTGAAGCTTTCTTT
cdr3_aa: CSARDRVMNTEAFF
clone_size: few
v_call: TRBV20-1
j_call: TRBJ1-1
d_call: TRBD1

cdr3_nt: TGCAGTGTCATAACCGGGACTAGCGGGGTGGATACGCAGTATTTT
cdr3_aa: CSVITGTSGVDTQYF
clone_size: .
v_call: TRBV20-1
j_call: TRBJ2-3
d_call: TRBD2

cdr3_nt: TGTGCCAGCAGCCAAGAGATGATAGGAAGGTTTGGGGCCAACGTCCTGACTTTC
cdr3_aa: CASSQEMIGRFGANVLTF
clone_size: once
v_call: TRBV14
j_call: TRBJ2-6
d_call: .

cdr3_nt: TGTGCCAGTCGCCCAGCGGGGCTCACAGATACGCAGTATTTT
cdr3_aa: CASRPAGLTDTQYF
clone_size: many
v_call: TRBV27
j_call: TRBJ2-3
d_call: TRBD2

cdr3_nt: TGCGCCAGCGGTCGACAGGGAAGTAACTCACCCCTCCACTTT
cdr3_aa: CASGRQGSNSPLHF
clone_size: few
v_call: TRBV10-2
j_call: TRBJ1-6
d_call: TRBD1

cdr3_nt: TGCAGTGCTAGCCCCCTCCGGGACAAAGGTGTCGGTGAGCAGTTCTTC
cdr3_aa: CSASPLRDKGVGEQFF
clone_size: .
v_call: TRBV20-1
j_call: TRBJ2-1
d_call: .

cdr3_nt: TGCGCCAGCAGCCAAGAAGCCGGGTCCTACGAGCAGTACTTC
cdr3_aa: CASSQEAGSYEQYF
clone_size: many
v_call: TRBV4-3
j_call: TRBJ2-7
d_call: .

cdr3_nt: TGCAGTGCTAGAGTAGGTATGGATACTGGCTCCGAGCAGTACTTC
cdr3_aa: CSARVGMDTGSEQYF
clone_size: .
v_call: TRBV20-1
j_call: TRBJ2-7
d_call: .

cdr3_nt: TGCAGTGCTAGAGGACAGGGGAGGAATCAGCCCCAGCATTTT
cdr3_aa: CSARGQGRNQPQHF
clone_size: few
v_call: TRBV20-1
j_call: TRBJ1-5
d_call: TRBD1

cdr3_nt: TGTGCCAGCAGCCCACCAGGCGACGGGGGTGCCAAAAACATTCAGTACTTC
cdr3_aa: CASSPPGDGGAKNIQYF
clone_size: many
v_call: TRBV7-9
j_call: TRBJ2-4
d_call: .

cdr3_nt: TGTGCCAGCAGTGGCTACGGACGGAGAACTTTAGCTGGCGAGACCCAGTACTTC
cdr3_aa: CASSGYGRRTLAGETQYF
clone_size: few
v_call: TRBV12-3/TRBV12-4
j_call: TRBJ2-5
d_call: .

cdr3_nt: TGTGCCAGCAGCCCAGATCAGAGGCGTCCGAGGGTGAGTGAGCAGTTCTTC
cdr3_aa: CASSPDQRRPRVSEQFF
clone_size: few
v_call: TRBV7-9
j_call: TRBJ2-1
d_call: .

cdr3_nt: TGTGCCAGCAGCTTATCGTTGGATGGCGGGAGGCATAGCACAGATACGCAGTATTTT
cdr3_aa: CASSLSLDGGRHSTDTQYF
clone_size: few
v_call: TRBV11-1
j_call: TRBJ2-3
d_call: TRBD2

cdr3_nt: TGTGCCATCAGTGATTCTAAATCAGGCGGTTCATCCTACAATGAGCAGTTCTTC
cdr3_aa: CAISDSKSGGSSYNEQFF
clone_size: once
v_call: TRBV10-3
j_call: TRBJ2-1
d_call: .

cdr3_nt: TGTGCCAGTAGTATGGACTTCGCGGGTAGCACAGATACGCAGTATTTT
cdr3_aa: CASSMDFAGSTDTQYF
clone_size: many
v_call: TRBV19
j_call: TRBJ2-3
d_call: .

cdr3_nt: TGTGCCAGCACCTGGTTGGCCTTGACTGGGGCCAACGTCCTGACTTTC
cdr3_aa: CASTWLALTGANVLTF
clone_size: .
v_call: TRBV7-2
j_call: TRBJ2-6
d_call: .

cdr3_nt: TGTGCCAGCGGGAAAGTGGGAGGTCGGGCAGATACGCAGTATTTT
cdr3_aa: CASGKVGGRADTQYF
clone_size: few
v_call: TRBV4-2
j_call: TRBJ2-3
d_call: .

cdr3_nt: TGTGCCAGCAGCTTATGGGGGGGTCCAGAGACCCAGTACTTC
cdr3_aa: CASSLWGGPETQYF
clone_size: .
v_call: TRBV7-2
j_call: TRBJ2-5
d_call: TRBD2

cdr3_nt: TGTGCCAGCAGTTTCCTAGCGGGAGGGCGAGATACGCAGTATTTT
cdr3_aa: CASSFLAGGRDTQYF
clone_size: few
v_call: TRBV28
j_call: TRBJ2-3
d_call: TRBD2

cdr3_nt: TGTGCCAGCAGCGTGAGGGCCCTGAACACTGAAGCTTTCTTT
cdr3_aa: CASSVRALNTEAFF
clone_size: .
v_call: TRBV7-2
j_call: TRBJ1-1
d_call: .

cdr3_nt: TGTGCCAGCAGCCTAGGCAGAGGCGGCTACACCTTC
cdr3_aa: CASSLGRGGYTF
clone_size: few
v_call: TRBV12-3/TRBV12-4
j_call: TRBJ1-2
d_call: .

cdr3_nt: TGCAGCGTTGACCAGTCGAGGGAGACCCAGTACTTC
cdr3_aa: CSVDQSRETQYF
clone_size: many
v_call: TRBV29-1
j_call: TRBJ2-5
d_call: .

cdr3_nt: TGTGCCGGCTCCGGGACAGGGAGCTCCGAGCAGTACTTC
cdr3_aa: CAGSGTGSSEQYF
clone_size: .
v_call: TRBV10-3
j_call: TRBJ2-7
d_call: TRBD1

cdr3_nt: TGTGCCAGCAGAAGGGGGCTGGGCACTGAAGCTTTCTTT
cdr3_aa: CASRRGLGTEAFF
clone_size: many
v_call: TRBV6-1
j_call: TRBJ1-1
d_call: TRBD1

cdr3_nt: TGTGCCACCAGAGGGGGACAGGGAACTAATGAAAAACTGTTTTTT
cdr3_aa: CATRGGQGTNEKLFF
clone_size: few
v_call: TRBV6-4
j_call: TRBJ1-4
d_call: TRBD1

cdr3_nt: TGTGCCAGCAGCTTGGTCGGTGGCAGCAGCAATCAGCCCCAGCATTTT
cdr3_aa: CASSLVGGSSNQPQHF
clone_size: .
v_call: TRBV5-5
j_call: TRBJ1-5
d_call: .